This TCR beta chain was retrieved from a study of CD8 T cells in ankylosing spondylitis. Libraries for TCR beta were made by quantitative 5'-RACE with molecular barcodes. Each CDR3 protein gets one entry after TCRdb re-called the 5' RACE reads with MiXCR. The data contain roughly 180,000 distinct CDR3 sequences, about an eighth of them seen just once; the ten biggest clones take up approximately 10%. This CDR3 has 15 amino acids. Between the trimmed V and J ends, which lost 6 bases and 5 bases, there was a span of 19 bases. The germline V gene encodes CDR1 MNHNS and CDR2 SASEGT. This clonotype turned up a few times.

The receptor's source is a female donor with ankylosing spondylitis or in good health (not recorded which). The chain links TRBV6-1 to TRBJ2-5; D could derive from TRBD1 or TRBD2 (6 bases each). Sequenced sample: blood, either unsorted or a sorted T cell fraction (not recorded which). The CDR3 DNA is TGTGCCAGCAGCGTCCGGGGGCGCCTTATCGAGACCCAGTACTTC. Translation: CASSVRGRLIETQYF.